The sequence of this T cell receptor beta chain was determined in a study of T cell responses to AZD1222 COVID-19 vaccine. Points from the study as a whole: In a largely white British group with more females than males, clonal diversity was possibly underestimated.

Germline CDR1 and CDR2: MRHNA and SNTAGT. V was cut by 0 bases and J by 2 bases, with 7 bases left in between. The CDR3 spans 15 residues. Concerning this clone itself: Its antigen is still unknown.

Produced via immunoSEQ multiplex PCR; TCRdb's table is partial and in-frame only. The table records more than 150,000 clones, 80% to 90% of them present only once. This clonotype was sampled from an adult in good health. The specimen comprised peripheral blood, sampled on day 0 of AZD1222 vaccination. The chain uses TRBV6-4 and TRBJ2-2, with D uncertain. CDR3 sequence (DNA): TGTGCCAGCAGTGACTCTCCAACCAACACCGGGGAGCTGTTTTTT. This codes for CASSDSPTNTGELFF.